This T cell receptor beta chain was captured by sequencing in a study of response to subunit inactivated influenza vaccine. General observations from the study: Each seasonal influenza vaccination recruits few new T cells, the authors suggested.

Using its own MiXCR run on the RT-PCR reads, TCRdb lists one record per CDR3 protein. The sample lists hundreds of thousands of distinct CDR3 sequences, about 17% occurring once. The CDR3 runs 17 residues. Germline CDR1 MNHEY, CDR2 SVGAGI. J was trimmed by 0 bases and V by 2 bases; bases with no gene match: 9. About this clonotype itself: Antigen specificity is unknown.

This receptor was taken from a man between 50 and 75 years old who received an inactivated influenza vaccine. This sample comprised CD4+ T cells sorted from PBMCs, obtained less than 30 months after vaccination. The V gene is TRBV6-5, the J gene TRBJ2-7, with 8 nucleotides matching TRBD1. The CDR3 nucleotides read TGTGCCAGCAGTTACAACCCTTGGACAGGGAACTCCTACGAGCAGTACTTC. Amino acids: CASSYNPWTGNSYEQYF.